This entry concerns a single T cell receptor beta chain. Its antigen is not known. These data originate in a study of graft-versus-host responses after intestinal transplantation. In the study overall: Multivisceral, liver-intestinal, or isolated intestinal transplants were received by the recipients. Findings and limits, study-wide: Peak GvH clone levels in circulation were associated with early post-transplant HvG declines. Ileal or blood samples showed some GvH clones first, and such clones were also found in recipient marrow. Clonal ratios of graft-versus-host to host-versus-graft in allografts were high for patients exhibiting graft-donor T cell macrochimerism.

V was trimmed by 0 bases and J by 4 bases, leaving 11 bases between them. The germline V gene has CDR1 SGHRS and CDR2 YFSETQ. The CDR3 covers 15 residues. The assay was immunoSEQ multiplex PCR, and TCRdb's table has in-frame clones only and misses some. In the table there are fewer than 130,000 clones, around 95% of which are singletons. The receptor comes from a human donor who received an intestinal transplant. The chain employs TRBV5-1 and TRBJ2-1, with a tentative D call TRBD1 (6 bases). This material consisted of unstimulated CD8+ T cells sorted from spleen or lymph node cells, taken before intestinal transplant. CDR3 nucleotides: TGCGCCAGCAGCTTGGGGCAGGGGCGATACAATGAGCAGTTCTTC. Translated: CASSLGQGRYNEQFF.